This T cell receptor beta chain is from a study of cytomegalovirus exposure and HLA in healthy donors. With 60 Vbeta and 13 Jbeta primers, the PCR was carried out. Produced via immunoSEQ multiplex PCR; TCRdb's table is partial and in-frame only. The sample lists 50,000 or so clones; 75% to 80% were seen once. Looked up from germline, CDR1 is LNHDA and CDR2 is SQIVND (reference sequence). The CDR3 totals 15 residues. V was trimmed by 2 bases and J by 6 bases, leaving 16 bases between them. Input material: PBMCs. The clonotype originates from a woman in her forties in good health and CMV-seropositive. The rearrangement uses TRBV19 and TRBJ1-1, with D perhaps TRBD1 (5 bases). The CDR3 sequence: CASSISQQGRSEAFF. CDR3 DNA: TGTGCCAGTAGTATATCACAGCAGGGAAGGTCTGAAGCTTTCTTT.